This TCR beta chain was sequenced for a study of T cell responses to AZD1222 COVID-19 vaccine. Whole-study context: Pooled samples include second doses given at about 4 or 12 weeks. Study conclusions and caveats: Most donors were white British and more were female, and clonal diversity was possibly underestimated. Just a handful of AZD1222 recipients were seropositive at baseline. A rise in Spike-specific TCR breadth and depth followed two AZD1222 doses.

With regard to this clone: Its antigen remains unidentified.

The CDR3 covers 15 residues. Losses at the gene ends were 2 bases for V and 4 bases for J; bases not matched to a gene: 3. Germline CDR1 GTSNPN, CDR2 SVGIG (reference sequence). Data came from immunoSEQ multiplex PCR; TCRdb stores just in-frame clones and leaves some out. This table has some 85,000 clones, approximately 91% appearing once. The source was peripheral blood, collected on day 0 of AZD1222 vaccination. This TCR came from an adult in good health. The rearrangement joins TRBV30 to TRBJ2-3; the match to TRBD2 covers 13 bases. The CDR3 nucleotides are TGTGCCTGGAGTCCGGGACTAGCGGGACCAGATACGCAGTATTTT. It specifies CAWSPGLAGPDTQYF.